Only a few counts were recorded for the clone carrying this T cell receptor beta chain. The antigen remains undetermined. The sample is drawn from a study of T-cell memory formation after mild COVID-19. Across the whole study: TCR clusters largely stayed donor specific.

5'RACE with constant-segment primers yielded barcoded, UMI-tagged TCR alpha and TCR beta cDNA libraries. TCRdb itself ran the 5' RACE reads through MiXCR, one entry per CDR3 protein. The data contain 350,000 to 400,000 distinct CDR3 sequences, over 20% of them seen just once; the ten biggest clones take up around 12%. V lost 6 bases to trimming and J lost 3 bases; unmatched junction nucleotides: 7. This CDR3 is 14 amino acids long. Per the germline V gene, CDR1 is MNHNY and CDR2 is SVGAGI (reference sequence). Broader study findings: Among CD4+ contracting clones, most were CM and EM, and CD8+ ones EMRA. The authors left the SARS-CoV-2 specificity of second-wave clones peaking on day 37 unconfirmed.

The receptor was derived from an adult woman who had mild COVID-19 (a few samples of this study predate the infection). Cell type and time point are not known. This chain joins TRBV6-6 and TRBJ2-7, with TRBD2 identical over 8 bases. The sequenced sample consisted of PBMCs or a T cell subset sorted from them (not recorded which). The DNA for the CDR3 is TGTGCCAGCAGCTCTCTCGGGAGGGGCTACGAGCAGTACTTC. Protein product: CASSSLGRGYEQYF.